The T cell receptor (beta chain) described here comes from a study of vaccination and CD4 T cells after COVID-19. Turning to the study itself: Post-COVID sampling occurred a median approximately 100 days after diagnosis (range 35 to 161). SARS-CoV-2, HCoV-NL63, HCoV-OC43 and HCoV-229E supplied the overlapping spike peptides used to stimulate cells.

Germline loops: CDR1 MNHNS, CDR2 SASEGT. The CDR3 has 14 residues. V was clipped by 6 bases and J by 0 bases; unmatched bases: 4. Sequencing of cultured CD4+ T cell DNA used the Oncomine TCR Beta short-read assay. Researchers extracted genomic DNA from CD4+ T cells that had been cultured. TCRdb ran MiXCR on the PCR reads and lists one entry per CDR3 protein. The data hold approximately 15,000 distinct CDR3 sequences, with about four fifths observed a single time. The treatment here: approximately 9-day PBMC culture with coronavirus spike peptide pools or control peptides (ViraFEST assay). The medium had half its volume replaced with fresh IL-2 medium on days 3 and 7. As regards this clonotype: Its antigen remains unknown.

The source of this sequence is a human donor who received a COVID-19 vaccine. Here the sequenced sample was CD4+ T cells from blood, cultured in vitro, taken after SARS-CoV-2 vaccination. The chain joins TRBV6-1 to TRBJ1-2; 7 positions match TRBD1. This chain's CDR3 is CASRPGQSNYGYTF. The CDR3 DNA is TGTGCCAGCAGACCGGGACAGTCTAACTATGGCTACACCTTC.